A selection of T cell receptor beta chains follows, all from one sample in a study of shared clonotypes between healthy human individuals. Sequencing was performed with immunoSEQ multiplex PCR; in TCRdb, only in-frame clones are kept and a portion is missing. The sample yields 550,000 to 750,000 clones, around 90% seen once. The sample comprised naive CD8+ T cells sorted from blood. These receptors were taken from a man under 40 in good health. The CDR3 runs from the conserved cysteine through the conserved F or W. D genes are given only for firm matches. Expanded clones get a size class; other rows say once, few or many, or leave the size out.

CDR3 protein | CDR3 DNA | clone size | D gene | J gene | V gene
CASRPWTGVQPQHF | TGTGCCAGCAGACCTTGGACAGGGGTTCAGCCCCAGCATTTT | - | TRBD1 | TRBJ1-5 | TRBV28
CASSQEGRGWETQYF | TGCGCCAGCAGCCAAGAAGGCCGGGGTTGGGAGACCCAGTACTTC | - | - | TRBJ2-5 | TRBV4-1
CASSLRPKGYEQYF | TGTGCCAGCAGCCTCAGACCCAAGGGATACGAGCAGTACTTC | - | - | TRBJ2-7 | TRBV14
CASSELGNEQFF | TGTGCCAGCAGTGAACTAGGAAATGAGCAGTTCTTC | - | - | TRBJ2-1 | TRBV6-5
CASSRDSGNYGYTF | TGTGCCAGTAGTAGGGACAGTGGAAACTATGGCTACACCTTC | - | TRBD1 | TRBJ1-2 | TRBV19
CASSYSPAPEQYF | TGTGCCAGCAGTTACTCCCCAGCACCCGAGCAGTACTTC | - | - | TRBJ2-7 | TRBV6-5
CASSSADRGNQPQHF | TGTGCCAGCAGCAGCGCAGACAGGGGCAATCAGCCCCAGCATTTT | - | TRBD1 | TRBJ1-5 | TRBV9
CASSMTQSSTDTQYF | TGTGCCAGCAGTATGACCCAATCCTCCACAGATACGCAGTATTTT | - | - | TRBJ2-3 | TRBV28
CASSLVRDFLNNEQFF | TGTGCCAGCAGCTTAGTCCGGGACTTTCTCAACAATGAGCAGTTCTTC | - | - | TRBJ2-1 | TRBV7-4
CASSLSRQYNEQFF | TGTGCCAGCAGTTTATCGCGGCAGTACAATGAGCAGTTCTTC | - | - | TRBJ2-1 | TRBV27
CASSLPGTRSDEQFF | TGTGCCAGCAGCTTACCCGGGACTAGGAGCGATGAGCAGTTCTTC | - | TRBD2 | TRBJ2-1 | TRBV5-4
CASSPREGRGYTF | TGTGCCAGCAGCCCCAGGGAGGGACGGGGCTACACCTTC | few | - | TRBJ1-2 | TRBV7-9
CASSLSNREQFF | TGTGCCAGCAGCTTAAGTAACAGAGAGCAGTTCTTC | - | - | TRBJ2-1 | TRBV13
CASSSTPGGYNEQFF | TGTGCCAGCAGCTCGACCCCGGGGGGGTATAATGAGCAGTTCTTC | once | TRBD2 | TRBJ2-1 | TRBV7-9
CARLAPPDTQYF | TGCGCCAGACTAGCGCCCCCAGATACGCAGTATTTT | once | TRBD2 | TRBJ2-3 | TRBV5-1
CASSTDRSSGNTIYF | TGTGCCAGTAGTACGGACAGAAGCTCTGGAAACACCATATATTTT | - | - | TRBJ1-3 | TRBV19
CASSQRGRELGNEQFF | TGTGCCAGCAGCCAACGGGGGCGGGAGCTGGGGAATGAGCAGTTCTTC | - | - | TRBJ2-1 | TRBV14
CASSVGVGSYEQYF | TGTGCCAGCAGCGTAGGGGTGGGCTCCTACGAGCAGTACTTC | - | - | TRBJ2-7 | TRBV9
CASILKSGLAGRNEQFF | TGTGCCAGCATTTTAAAGTCTGGACTAGCGGGAAGGAATGAGCAGTTCTTC | once | TRBD2 | TRBJ2-1 | TRBV27
CASSVRLAGATDTQYF | TGTGCCAGCAGCGTTCGACTAGCGGGAGCCACAGATACGCAGTATTTT | - | TRBD2 | TRBJ2-3 | TRBV9
CASSLAVDLAYEQYF | TGTGCCAGCAGCCTAGCGGTTGACCTGGCCTACGAGCAGTACTTC | - | TRBD2 | TRBJ2-7 | TRBV9
CASSFRGISSYEQYF | TGTGCCAGCAGTTTCAGGGGAATTAGCTCCTACGAGCAGTACTTC | - | - | TRBJ2-7 | TRBV28
CSVEAGTSITYEQYF | TGCAGCGTTGAGGCCGGGACTAGCATCACCTACGAGCAGTACTTC | - | TRBD2 | TRBJ2-7 | TRBV29-1
CASRSGTSEQFF | TGTGCCAGCAGATCCGGGACTTCAGAGCAGTTCTTC | - | - | TRBJ2-1 | TRBV6-5
CATGERNTEAFF | TGTGCCACCGGCGAAAGGAACACTGAAGCTTTCTTT | - | - | TRBJ1-1 | TRBV5-5
CASSFPKQGIQETQYF | TGTGCCAGCAGCTTCCCAAAACAGGGGATTCAAGAGACCCAGTACTTC | - | TRBD1 | TRBJ2-5 | TRBV7-9
CASSEDSSGNTIYF | TGTGCCAGCAGTGAGGATTCATCTGGAAACACCATATATTTT | - | - | TRBJ1-3 | TRBV6-1
CASSVRDRGLEKLFF | TGTGCCAGCAGTGTCCGGGACAGGGGGCTTGAAAAACTGTTTTTT | once | TRBD1 | TRBJ1-4 | TRBV6-1
CASSVDLSRPDRTGNTIYF | TGTGCCAGCAGCGTAGATTTGAGTCGGCCGGACAGAACTGGAAACACCATATATTTT | - | - | TRBJ1-3 | TRBV9
CASKRTGDKQTQYF | TGTGCCAGCAAAAGGACAGGGGATAAGCAGACCCAGTACTTC | - | TRBD1 | TRBJ2-5 | TRBV7-9
CASSPSLAGSYNEQFF | TGTGCCAGCAGCCCTTCCCTAGCGGGCTCCTACAATGAGCAGTTCTTC | - | TRBD2 | TRBJ2-1 | TRBV5-6
CASSLAGSTGELFF | TGTGCCAGCAGCTTGGCCGGATCCACCGGGGAGCTGTTTTTT | - | - | TRBJ2-2 | TRBV11-3
CASSINPGANYGYTF | TGTGCCAGTAGTATAAATCCGGGGGCGAACTATGGCTACACCTTC | - | - | TRBJ1-2 | TRBV19
CASSQEGLGAVGELFF | TGTGCCAGCAGCCAAGAAGGTTTAGGGGCAGTCGGGGAGCTGTTTTTT | - | - | TRBJ2-2 | TRBV14
CASSLGGAREQYF | TGTGCCAGCAGTTTGGGCGGGGCCCGGGAGCAGTACTTC | few | - | TRBJ2-7 | TRBV6-5
CASSQHRGAMNEQFF | TGTGCCAGCAGCCAACATCGGGGGGCCATGAATGAGCAGTTCTTC | - | - | TRBJ2-1 | TRBV7-9
CASSLGQFTEAFF | TGTGCCAGCAGCTTGGGACAGTTCACTGAAGCTTTCTTT | - | - | TRBJ1-1 | TRBV5-6
CASSYNGLADTDTQYF | TGTGCCAGCAGTTACAACGGGCTAGCGGACACAGATACGCAGTATTTT | - | TRBD2 | TRBJ2-3 | TRBV6-5
CASSGLGQVYNEQFF | TGTGCCAGCAGTGGACTGGGACAGGTATACAATGAGCAGTTCTTC | - | TRBD1 | TRBJ2-1 | TRBV2
CASSPRGYLYEQYF | TGTGCCAGCTCACCACGAGGGTACCTCTACGAGCAGTACTTC | - | - | TRBJ2-7 | TRBV18
CASSFRQGDAYEQFF | TGCGCCAGCAGCTTCCGACAGGGCGACGCATATGAGCAGTTCTTC | - | TRBD1 | TRBJ2-1 | TRBV5-1
CASSLGHTDTQYF | TGTGCCAGCAGTTTAGGTCACACAGATACGCAGTATTTT | - | - | TRBJ2-3 | TRBV27
CASSQVAGGHEQYF | TGCGCCAGCAGCCAAGTAGCGGGAGGGCACGAGCAGTACTTC | - | TRBD2 | TRBJ2-7 | TRBV4-1
CATSKGTASELAPQETQYF | TGTGCCACCAGCAAAGGGACGGCGAGTGAACTAGCCCCCCAAGAGACCCAGTACTTC | - | - | TRBJ2-5 | TRBV15
CASSLSPVEETQYF | TGTGCCAGCAGTTTATCTCCCGTAGAAGAGACCCAGTACTTC | - | - | TRBJ2-5 | TRBV27
CSVVQGYTEAFF | TGCAGCGTTGTGCAGGGGTACACTGAAGCTTTCTTT | - | - | TRBJ1-1 | TRBV29-1
CASSLVGTESYEQYF | TGCGCCAGCAGCCTTGTCGGGACGGAGTCCTACGAGCAGTACTTC | - | - | TRBJ2-7 | TRBV5-1
CASSSREGLPYEQYF | TGTGCCAGCAGCTCCCGCGAAGGGCTCCCCTACGAGCAGTACTTC | - | - | TRBJ2-7 | TRBV7-9
CSVEDPRTYNEQFF | TGCAGCGTTGAAGATCCACGTACCTACAATGAGCAGTTCTTC | - | - | TRBJ2-1 | TRBV29-1
CASSFGQFYEQYF | TGTGCCAGCAGCTTTGGACAATTCTACGAGCAGTACTTC | - | - | TRBJ2-7 | TRBV13
CAWSDLAGTYNEQFF | TGTGCCTGGAGTGATCTGGCAGGGACCTACAATGAGCAGTTCTTC | - | - | TRBJ2-1 | TRBV30
CASSSPEGLYYNEQFF | TGTGCCAGCAGCTCCCCAGAAGGCCTCTACTACAATGAGCAGTTCTTC | - | - | TRBJ2-1 | TRBV7-9
CASISQGHEQFF | TGTGCCAGCATTTCACAGGGACATGAGCAGTTCTTC | - | - | TRBJ2-1 | TRBV6-6
CATSRDRGGSYEQYF | TGTGCCACCAGCAGAGACCGGGGGGGTTCCTACGAGCAGTACTTC | - | TRBD2 | TRBJ2-7 | TRBV15
CASSNYEQYF | TGTGCCAGCAGTAACTACGAGCAGTACTTC | few | - | TRBJ2-7 | TRBV28
CASSLGRNPARSEAFF | TGTGCCAGCAGTTTAGGTCGGAACCCCGCCCGGTCTGAAGCTTTCTTT | - | - | TRBJ1-1 | TRBV27
CAWGTDDTLPPGYTF | TGTGCCTGGGGAACTGATGACACACTACCCCCTGGCTACACCTTC | - | - | TRBJ1-2 | TRBV30
CASSLDRGHSYEQYF | TGTGCCAGCAGCTTGGACAGGGGGCACTCCTACGAGCAGTACTTC | - | TRBD1 | TRBJ2-7 | TRBV7-9